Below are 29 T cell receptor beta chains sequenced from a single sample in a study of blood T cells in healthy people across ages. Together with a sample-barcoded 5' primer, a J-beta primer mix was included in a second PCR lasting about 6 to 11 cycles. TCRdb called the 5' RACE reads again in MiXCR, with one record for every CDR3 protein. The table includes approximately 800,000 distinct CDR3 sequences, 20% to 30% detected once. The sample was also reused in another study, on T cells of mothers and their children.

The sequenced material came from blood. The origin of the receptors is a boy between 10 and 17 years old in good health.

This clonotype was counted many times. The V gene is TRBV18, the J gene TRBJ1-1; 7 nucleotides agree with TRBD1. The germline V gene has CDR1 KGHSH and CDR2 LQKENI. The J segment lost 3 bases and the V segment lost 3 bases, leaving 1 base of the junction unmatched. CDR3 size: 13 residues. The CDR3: CASSPRGDTEAFF. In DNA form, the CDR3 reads TGTGCCAGCTCACCCAGGGGGGACACTGAAGCTTTCTTT.

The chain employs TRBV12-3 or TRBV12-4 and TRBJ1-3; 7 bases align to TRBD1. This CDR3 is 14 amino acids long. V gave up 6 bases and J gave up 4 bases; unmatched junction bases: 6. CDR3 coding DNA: TGTGCCAGCAGCCGAGACAGGGTAGGAAACACCATATATTTT. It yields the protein CASSRDRVGNTIYF.

The CDR3 region has the DNA TGCGCCAGCCGACTTTCGACCGGCCCCGATGAGCAGTTCTTC. Its translation is CASRLSTGPDEQFF. V usage is TRBV5-1 and J usage is TRBJ2-1; no clear D. Germline CDR1 SGHRS, CDR2 YFSETQ. The CDR3 spans 14 residues. The V gene lost 7 bases and the J gene lost 8 bases, with 19 bases spanning the gap.

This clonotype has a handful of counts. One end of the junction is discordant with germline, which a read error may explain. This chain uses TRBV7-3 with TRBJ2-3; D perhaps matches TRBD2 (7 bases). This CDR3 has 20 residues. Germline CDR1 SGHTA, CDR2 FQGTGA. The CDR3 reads CASSLTGVGGGTTRTDTQYF. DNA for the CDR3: TGTGCCAGCAGCTTAACAGGTGTGGGCGGGGGCACCACTCGCACAGATACACAGTATTTT. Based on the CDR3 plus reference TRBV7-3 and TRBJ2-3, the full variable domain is GAGVSQTPSNKVTEKGKYVELRCDPISGHTALYWYRQSLGQGPEFLIYFQGTGAADDSGLPNDRFFAVRPEGSVSTLKIQRTERGDSAVYLCASSLTGVGGGTTRTDTQYFGPGTRLTVL.

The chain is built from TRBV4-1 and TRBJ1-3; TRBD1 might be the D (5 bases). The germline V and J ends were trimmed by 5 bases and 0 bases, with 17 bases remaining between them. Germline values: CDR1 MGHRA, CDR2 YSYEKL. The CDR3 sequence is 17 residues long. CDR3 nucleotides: TGCGCCAGCAGCGAAGGGAGGCAGGGCCTCTCTGGAAACACCATATATTTT. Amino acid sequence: CASSEGRQGLSGNTIYF.

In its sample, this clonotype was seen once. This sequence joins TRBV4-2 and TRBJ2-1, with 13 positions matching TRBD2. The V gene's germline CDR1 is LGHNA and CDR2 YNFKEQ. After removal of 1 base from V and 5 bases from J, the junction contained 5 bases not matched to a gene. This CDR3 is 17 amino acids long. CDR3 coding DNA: TGTGCCAGCAGCCAAGCCCAACTAGCGGGGGGGGACAATGAGCAGTTCTTC. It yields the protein CASSQAQLAGGDNEQFF.

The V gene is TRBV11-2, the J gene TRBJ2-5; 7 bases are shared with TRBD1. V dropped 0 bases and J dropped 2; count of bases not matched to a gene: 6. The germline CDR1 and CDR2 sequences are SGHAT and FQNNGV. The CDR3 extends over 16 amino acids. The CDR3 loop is CASSLDLARGQETQYF. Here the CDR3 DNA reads TGTGCCAGCAGCTTAGATTTGGCCAGGGGGCAAGAGACCCAGTACTTC.

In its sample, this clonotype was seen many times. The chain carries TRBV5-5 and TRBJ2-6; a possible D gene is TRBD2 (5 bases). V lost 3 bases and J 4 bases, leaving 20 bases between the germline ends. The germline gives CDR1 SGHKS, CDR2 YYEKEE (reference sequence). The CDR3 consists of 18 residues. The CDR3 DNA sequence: TGTGCCAGCAGCTCGGAACCTCTGACGGGAATAGGGGCCAACGTCCTGACTTTC. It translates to CASSSEPLTGIGANVLTF.

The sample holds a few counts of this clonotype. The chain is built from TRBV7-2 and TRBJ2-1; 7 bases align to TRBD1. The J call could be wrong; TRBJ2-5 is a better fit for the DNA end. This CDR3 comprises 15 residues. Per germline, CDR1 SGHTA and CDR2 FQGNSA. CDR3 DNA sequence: TGTGCCAGCAGCCCCCGGGACAGTGCCCTAGTAACCCAGTACTTC. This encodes CASSPRDSALVTQYF.

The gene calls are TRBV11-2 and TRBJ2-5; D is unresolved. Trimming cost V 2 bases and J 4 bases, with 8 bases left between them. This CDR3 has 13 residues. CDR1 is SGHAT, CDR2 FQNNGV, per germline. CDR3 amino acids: CASSLTLLETQYF. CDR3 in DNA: TGTGCCAGCAGCTTAACGCTATTAGAGACCCAGTACTTC. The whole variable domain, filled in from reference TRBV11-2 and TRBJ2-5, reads EAGVAQSPRYKIIEKRQSVAFWCNPISGHATLYWYQQILGQGPKLLIQFQNNGVVDDSQLPKDRFSAERLKGVDSTLKIQPAKLEDSAVYLCASSLTLLETQYFGPGTRLLVL.

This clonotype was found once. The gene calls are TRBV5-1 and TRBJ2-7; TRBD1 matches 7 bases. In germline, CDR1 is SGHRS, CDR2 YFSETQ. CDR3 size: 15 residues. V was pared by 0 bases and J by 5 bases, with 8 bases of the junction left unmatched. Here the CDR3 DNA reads TGCGCCAGCAGCTTGGCCAGGGGGACGCCCCACGAGCAGTACTTC. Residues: CASSLARGTPHEQYF.

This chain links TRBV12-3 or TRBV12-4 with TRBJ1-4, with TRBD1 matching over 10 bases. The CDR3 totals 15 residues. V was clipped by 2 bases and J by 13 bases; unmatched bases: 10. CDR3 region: CASSLSGQGMGRLFF. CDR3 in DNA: TGTGCCAGCAGTTTATCGGGACAGGGGATGGGGAGACTGTTTTTT.

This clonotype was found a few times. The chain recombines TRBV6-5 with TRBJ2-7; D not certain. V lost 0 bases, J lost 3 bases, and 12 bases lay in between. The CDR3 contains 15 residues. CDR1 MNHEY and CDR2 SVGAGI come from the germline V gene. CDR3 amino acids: CASSYSRIGIYEQYF. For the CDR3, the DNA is TGTGCCAGCAGTTACTCCAGGATAGGGATCTACGAGCAGTACTTC.

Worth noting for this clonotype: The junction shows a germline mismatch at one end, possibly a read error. CDR3 loop: CASCLGGGSRGTDEQFF. In DNA form, the CDR3 reads TGTGCCAGCTGTTTAGGAGGGGGTAGCAGGGGTACGGATGAGCAGTTCTTC. The V and J genes are TRBV12-3 or TRBV12-4 and TRBJ2-1, with D perhaps TRBD1 or TRBD2 (6 bases each). The CDR3 extends over 17 amino acids.

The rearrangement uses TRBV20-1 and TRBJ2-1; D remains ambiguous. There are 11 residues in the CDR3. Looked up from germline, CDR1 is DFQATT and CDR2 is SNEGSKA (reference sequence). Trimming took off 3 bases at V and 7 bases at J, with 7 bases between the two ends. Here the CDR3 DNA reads TGCAGTGCTAGGGTAGAAAATGAGCAGTTCTTC. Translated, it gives CSARVENEQFF.

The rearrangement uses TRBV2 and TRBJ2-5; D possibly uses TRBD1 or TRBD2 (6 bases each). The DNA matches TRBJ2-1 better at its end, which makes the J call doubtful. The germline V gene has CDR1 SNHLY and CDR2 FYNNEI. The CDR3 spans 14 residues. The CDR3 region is CASIPGRRGDEQFF. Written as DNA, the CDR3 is TGTGCCAGCATTCCGGGACGGAGGGGGGATGAGCAGTTCTTC.

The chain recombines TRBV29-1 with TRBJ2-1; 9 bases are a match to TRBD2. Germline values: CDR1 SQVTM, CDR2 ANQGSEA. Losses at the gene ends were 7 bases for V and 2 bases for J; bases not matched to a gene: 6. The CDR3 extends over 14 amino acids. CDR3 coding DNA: TGCAGCGCTCCTGCGGGGGGGCCCTACAATGAGCAGTTCTTC. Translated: CSAPAGGPYNEQFF.

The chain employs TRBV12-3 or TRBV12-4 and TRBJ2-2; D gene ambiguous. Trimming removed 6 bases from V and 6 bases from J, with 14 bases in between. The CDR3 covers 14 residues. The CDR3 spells CASSSTVKPGELFF. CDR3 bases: TGTGCCAGCAGCTCCACTGTGAAACCCGGGGAGCTGTTTTTT.

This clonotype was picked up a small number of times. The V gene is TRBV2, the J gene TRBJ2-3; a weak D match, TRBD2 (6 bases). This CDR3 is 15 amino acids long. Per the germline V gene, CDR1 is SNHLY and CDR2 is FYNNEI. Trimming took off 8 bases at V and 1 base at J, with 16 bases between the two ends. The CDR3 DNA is TGTGCCAGCGGAGGGAGCTCTTGGGGCACAGATACGCAGTATTTT. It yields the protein CASGGSSWGTDTQYF.

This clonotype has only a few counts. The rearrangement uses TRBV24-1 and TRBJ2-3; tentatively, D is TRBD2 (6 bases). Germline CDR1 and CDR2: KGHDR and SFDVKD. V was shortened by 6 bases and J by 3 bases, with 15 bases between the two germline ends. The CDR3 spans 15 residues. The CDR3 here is CATSSGGGTTDTQYF. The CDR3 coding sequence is TGTGCCACCAGTAGTGGCGGAGGGACTACAGATACGCAGTATTTT.

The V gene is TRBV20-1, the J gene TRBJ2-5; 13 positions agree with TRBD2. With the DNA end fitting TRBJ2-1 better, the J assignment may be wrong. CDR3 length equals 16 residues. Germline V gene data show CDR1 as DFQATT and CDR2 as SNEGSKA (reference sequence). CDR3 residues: CSARFGRTSGGDEQFF. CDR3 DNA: TGCAGTGCTAGGTTCGGTCGGACTAGCGGGGGCGATGAGCAGTTCTTC.

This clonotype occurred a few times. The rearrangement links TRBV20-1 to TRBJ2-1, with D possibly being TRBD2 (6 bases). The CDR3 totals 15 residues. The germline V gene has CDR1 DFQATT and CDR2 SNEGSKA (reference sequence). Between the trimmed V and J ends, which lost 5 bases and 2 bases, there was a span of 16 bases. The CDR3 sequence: CSALLGGSPYNEQFF. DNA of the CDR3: TGCAGTGCTTTACTGGGGGGTAGCCCCTACAATGAGCAGTTCTTC.

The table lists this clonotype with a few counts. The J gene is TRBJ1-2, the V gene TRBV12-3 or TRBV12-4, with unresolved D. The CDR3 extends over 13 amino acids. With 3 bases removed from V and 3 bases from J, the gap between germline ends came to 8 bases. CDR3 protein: CASSFRPHYGYTF. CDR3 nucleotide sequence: TGTGCCAGCAGTTTTAGGCCGCACTATGGCTACACCTTC.

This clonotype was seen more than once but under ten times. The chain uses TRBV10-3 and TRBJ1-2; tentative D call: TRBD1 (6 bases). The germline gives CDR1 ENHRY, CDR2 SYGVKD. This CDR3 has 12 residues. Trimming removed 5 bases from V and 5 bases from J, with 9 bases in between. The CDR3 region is CAISWTDYGYTF. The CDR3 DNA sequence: TGTGCCATCAGTTGGACAGATTATGGCTACACCTTC.

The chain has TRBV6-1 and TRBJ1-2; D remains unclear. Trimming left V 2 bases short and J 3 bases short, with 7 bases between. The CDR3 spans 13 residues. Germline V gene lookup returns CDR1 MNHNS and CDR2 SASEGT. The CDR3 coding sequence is TGTGCCAGCAGTGAATGGATACACTATGGCTACACCTTC. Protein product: CASSEWIHYGYTF.

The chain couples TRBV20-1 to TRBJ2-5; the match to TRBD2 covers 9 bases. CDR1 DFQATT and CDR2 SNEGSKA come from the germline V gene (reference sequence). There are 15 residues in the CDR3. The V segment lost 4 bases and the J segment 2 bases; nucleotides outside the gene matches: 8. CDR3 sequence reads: CSAKSGLAKQETQYF. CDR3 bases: TGCAGTGCTAAGTCCGGACTAGCGAAACAAGAGACCCAGTACTTC.

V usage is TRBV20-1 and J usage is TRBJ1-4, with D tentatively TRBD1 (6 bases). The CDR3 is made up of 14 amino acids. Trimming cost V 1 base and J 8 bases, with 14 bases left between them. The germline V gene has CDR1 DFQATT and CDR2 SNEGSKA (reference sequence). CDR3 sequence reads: CSARAGGLSEKLFF. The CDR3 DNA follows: TGCAGTGCTAGAGCCGGGGGGCTAAGCGAAAAACTGTTTTTT.

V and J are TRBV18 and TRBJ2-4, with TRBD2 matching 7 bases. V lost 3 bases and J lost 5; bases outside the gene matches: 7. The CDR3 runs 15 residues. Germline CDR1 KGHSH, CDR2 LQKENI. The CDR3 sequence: CASSPEPGLQNIQYF. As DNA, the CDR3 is TGTGCCAGCTCACCCGAGCCGGGACTACAAAACATTCAGTACTTC.

The CDR3 loop is CAISETGSETQYF. CDR3 nucleotides: TGTGCCATCAGTGAGACAGGGTCAGAGACCCAGTACTTC. V usage is TRBV10-3 and J usage is TRBJ2-7; TRBD1 might be the D (6 bases). The J call could be wrong; TRBJ2-5 is a better fit for the DNA end. CDR1 ENHRY and CDR2 SYGVKD come from the germline V gene. This CDR3 region has 13 residues.